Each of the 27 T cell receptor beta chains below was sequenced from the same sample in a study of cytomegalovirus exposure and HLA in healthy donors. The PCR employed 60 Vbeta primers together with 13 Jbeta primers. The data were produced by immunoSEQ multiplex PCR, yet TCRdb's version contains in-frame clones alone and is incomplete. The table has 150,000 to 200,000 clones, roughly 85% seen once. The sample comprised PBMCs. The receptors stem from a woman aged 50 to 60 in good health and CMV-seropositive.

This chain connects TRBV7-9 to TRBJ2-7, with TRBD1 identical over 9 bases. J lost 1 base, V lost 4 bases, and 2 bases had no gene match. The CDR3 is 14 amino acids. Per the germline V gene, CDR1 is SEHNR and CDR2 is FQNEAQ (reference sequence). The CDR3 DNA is TGTGCCAGCAGCTCCGGGACAGGGTCCTACGAGCAGTACTTC. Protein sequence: CASSSGTGSYEQYF.

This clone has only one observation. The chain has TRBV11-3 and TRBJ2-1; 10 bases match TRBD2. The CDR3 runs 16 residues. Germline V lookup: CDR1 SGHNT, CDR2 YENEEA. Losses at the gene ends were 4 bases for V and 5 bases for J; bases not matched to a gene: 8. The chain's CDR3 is CASSSGGTSDDNEQFF. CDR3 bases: TGTGCCAGCAGCTCCGGGGGGACTAGCGACGACAATGAGCAGTTCTTC. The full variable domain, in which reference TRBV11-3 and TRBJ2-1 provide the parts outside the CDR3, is EAGVVQSPRYKIIEKKQPVAFWCNPISGHNTLYWYLQNLGQGPELLIRYENEEAVDDSQLPKDRFSAERLKGVDSTLKIQPAELGDSAVYLCASSSGGTSDDNEQFFGPGTRLTVL.

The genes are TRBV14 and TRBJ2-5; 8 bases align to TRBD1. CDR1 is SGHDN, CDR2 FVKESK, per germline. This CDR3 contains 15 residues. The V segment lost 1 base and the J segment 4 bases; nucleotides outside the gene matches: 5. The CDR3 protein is CASSQVRTGRETQYF. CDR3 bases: TGTGCCAGCAGCCAAGTCAGGACAGGGCGAGAGACCCAGTACTTC.

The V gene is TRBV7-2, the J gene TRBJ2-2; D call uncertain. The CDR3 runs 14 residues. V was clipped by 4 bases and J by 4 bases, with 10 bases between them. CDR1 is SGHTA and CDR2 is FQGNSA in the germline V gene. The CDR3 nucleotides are TGTGCCAGCAGCTCACACGAATTCACCGGGGAGCTGTTTTTT. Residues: CASSSHEFTGELFF.

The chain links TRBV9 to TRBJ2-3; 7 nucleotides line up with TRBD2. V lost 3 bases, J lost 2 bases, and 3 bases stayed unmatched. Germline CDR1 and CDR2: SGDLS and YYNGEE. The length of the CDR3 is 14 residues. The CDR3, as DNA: TGTGCCAGCAGCGACGGGACTAACACAGATACGCAGTATTTT. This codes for CASSDGTNTDTQYF.

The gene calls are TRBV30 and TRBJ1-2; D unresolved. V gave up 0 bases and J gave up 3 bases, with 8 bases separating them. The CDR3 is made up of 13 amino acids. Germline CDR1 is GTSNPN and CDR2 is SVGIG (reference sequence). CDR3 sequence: CAWSVRWDYGYTF. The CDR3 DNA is TGTGCCTGGAGTGTGAGGTGGGACTATGGCTACACCTTC.

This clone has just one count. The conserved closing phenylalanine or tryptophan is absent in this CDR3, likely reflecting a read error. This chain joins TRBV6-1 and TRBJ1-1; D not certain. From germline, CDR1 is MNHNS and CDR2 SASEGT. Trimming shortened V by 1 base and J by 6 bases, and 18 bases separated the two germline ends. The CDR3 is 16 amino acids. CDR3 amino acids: CASSEVRGGPVAEAFV. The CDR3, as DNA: TGTGCCAGCAGTGAAGTGCGGGGAGGGCCCGTAGCTGAAGCTTTCGTT.

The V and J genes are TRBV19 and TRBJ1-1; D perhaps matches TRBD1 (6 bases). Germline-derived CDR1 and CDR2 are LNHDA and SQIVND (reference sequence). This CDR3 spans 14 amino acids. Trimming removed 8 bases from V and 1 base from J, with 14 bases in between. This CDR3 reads CASSMRGQNTEAFF. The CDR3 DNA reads TGTGCCAGTTCTATGCGGGGGCAGAACACTGAAGCTTTCTTT. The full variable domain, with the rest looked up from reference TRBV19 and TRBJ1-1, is DGGITQSPKYLFRKEGQNVTLSCEQNLNHDAMYWYRQDPGQGLRLIYYSQIVNDFQKGDIAEGYSVSREKKESFPLTVTSAQKNPTAFYLCASSMRGQNTEAFFGQGTRLTVV.

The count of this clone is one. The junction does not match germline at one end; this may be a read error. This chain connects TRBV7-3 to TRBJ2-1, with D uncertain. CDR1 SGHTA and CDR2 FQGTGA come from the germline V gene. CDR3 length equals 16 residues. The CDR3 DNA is TGTGCCAGCAGTTTAACCGCGGAGAGCTCCTACAATGAGCAGTTCTTC. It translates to CASSLTAESSYNEQFF. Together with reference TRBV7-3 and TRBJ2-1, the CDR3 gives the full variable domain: GAGVSQTPSNKVTEKGKYVELRCDPISGHTALYWYRQSLGQGPEFLIYFQGTGAADDSGLPNDRFFAVRPEGSVSTLKIQRTERGDSAVYLCASSLTAESSYNEQFFGPGTRLTVL.

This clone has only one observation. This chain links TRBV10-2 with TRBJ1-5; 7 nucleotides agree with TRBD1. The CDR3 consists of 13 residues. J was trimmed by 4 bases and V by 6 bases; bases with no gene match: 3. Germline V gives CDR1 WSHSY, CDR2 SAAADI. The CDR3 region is CASSPGQNQPQHF. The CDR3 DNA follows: TGCGCCAGCAGCCCGGGACAGAATCAGCCCCAGCATTTT.

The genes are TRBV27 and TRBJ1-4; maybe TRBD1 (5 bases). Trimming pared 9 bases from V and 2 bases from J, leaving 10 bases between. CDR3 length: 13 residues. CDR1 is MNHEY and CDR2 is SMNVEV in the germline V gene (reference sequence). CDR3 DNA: TGTGCCAGTAAGGGGCTCACTAATGAAAAACTGTTTTTT. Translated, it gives CASKGLTNEKLFF.

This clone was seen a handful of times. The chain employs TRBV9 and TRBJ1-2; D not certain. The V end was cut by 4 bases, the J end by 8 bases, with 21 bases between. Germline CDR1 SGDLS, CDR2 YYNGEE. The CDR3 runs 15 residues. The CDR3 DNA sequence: TGTGCCAGCAGCTCTTTATCCGGAGGGATGGGAGGCTACACCTTC. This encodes CASSSLSGGMGGYTF.

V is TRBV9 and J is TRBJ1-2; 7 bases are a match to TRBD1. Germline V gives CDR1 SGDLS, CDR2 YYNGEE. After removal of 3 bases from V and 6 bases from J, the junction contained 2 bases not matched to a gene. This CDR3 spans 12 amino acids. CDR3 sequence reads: CASSEQGNGYTF. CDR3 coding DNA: TGTGCCAGCAGCGAACAGGGGAATGGCTACACCTTC.

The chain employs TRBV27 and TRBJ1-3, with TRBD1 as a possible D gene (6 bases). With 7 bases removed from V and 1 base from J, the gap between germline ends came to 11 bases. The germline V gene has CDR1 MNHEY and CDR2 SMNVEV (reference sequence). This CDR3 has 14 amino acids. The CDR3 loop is CASKLRGSGNTIYF. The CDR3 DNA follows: TGTGCCAGCAAACTCAGGGGATCTGGAAACACCATATATTTT.

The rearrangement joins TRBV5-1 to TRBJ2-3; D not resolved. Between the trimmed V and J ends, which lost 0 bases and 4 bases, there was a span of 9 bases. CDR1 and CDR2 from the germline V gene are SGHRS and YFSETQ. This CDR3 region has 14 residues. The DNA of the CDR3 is TGCGCCAGCAGCTTGGGGAGCCCAGCAGATACGCAGTATTTT. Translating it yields CASSLGSPADTQYF.

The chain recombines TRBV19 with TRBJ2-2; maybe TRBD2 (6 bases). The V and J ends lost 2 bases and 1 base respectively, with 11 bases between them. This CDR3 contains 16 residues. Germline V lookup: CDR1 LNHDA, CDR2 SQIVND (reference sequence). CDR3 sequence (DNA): TGTGCCAGTAGTATAAGGGGCGGGGAGAACACCGGGGAGCTGTTTTTT. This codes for CASSIRGGENTGELFF.

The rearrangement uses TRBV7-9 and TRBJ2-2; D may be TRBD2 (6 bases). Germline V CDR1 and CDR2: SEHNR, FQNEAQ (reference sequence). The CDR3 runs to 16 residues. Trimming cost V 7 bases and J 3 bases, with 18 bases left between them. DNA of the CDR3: TGTGCCAGCACCACCGACGCGGGAAAGTACACCGGGGAGCTGTTTTTT. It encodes CASTTDAGKYTGELFF.

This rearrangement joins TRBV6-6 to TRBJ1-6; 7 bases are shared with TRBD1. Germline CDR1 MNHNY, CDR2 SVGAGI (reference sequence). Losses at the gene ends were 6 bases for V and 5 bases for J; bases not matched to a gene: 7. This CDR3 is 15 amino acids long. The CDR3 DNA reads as TGTGCCAGCAGAACAAGGGGACAGCATAATTCACCCCTCCACTTT. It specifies CASRTRGQHNSPLHF.

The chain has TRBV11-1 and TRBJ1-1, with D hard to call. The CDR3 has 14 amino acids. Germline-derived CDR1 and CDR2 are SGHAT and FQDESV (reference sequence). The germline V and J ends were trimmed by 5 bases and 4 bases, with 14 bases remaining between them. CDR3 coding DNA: TGTGCCAGCAGCCCCCGTGTGGGCGCCACTGAAGCTTTCTTT. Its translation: CASSPRVGATEAFF.

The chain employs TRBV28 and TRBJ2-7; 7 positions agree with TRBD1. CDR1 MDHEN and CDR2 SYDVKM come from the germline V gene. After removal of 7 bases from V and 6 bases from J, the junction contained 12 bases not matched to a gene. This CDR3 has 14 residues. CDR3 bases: TGTGCCAGCATTTCGGGCAGGGGGTACGGCGAGCAGTACTTC. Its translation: CASISGRGYGEQYF.

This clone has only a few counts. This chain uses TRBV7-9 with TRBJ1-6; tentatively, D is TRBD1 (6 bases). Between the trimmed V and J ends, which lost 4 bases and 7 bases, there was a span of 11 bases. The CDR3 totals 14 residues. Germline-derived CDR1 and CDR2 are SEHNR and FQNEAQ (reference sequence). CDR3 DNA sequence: TGTGCCAGCAGCTCCCAGGGGTTGAATTCACCCCTCCACTTT. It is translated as CASSSQGLNSPLHF.

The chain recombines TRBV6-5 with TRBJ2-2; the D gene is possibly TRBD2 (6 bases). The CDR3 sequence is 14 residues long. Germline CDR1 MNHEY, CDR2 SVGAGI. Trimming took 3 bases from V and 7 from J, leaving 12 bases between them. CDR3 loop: CASSYFSGDGELFF. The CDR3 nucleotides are TGTGCCAGCAGTTATTTTAGCGGTGACGGGGAGCTGTTTTTT.

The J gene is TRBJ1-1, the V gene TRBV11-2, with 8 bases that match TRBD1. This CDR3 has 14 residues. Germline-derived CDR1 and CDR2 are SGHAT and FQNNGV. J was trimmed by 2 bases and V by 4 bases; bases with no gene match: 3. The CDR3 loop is CASSYGQGNTEAFF. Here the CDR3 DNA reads TGTGCCAGCAGCTACGGACAGGGTAACACTGAAGCTTTCTTT.

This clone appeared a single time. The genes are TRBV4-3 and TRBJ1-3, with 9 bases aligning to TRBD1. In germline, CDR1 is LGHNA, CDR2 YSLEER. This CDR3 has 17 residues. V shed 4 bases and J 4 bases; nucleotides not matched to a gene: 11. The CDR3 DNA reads TGCGCCAGCAGCCCAGGGACAGGGTATCAAAGAGGAAACACCATATATTTT. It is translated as CASSPGTGYQRGNTIYF.

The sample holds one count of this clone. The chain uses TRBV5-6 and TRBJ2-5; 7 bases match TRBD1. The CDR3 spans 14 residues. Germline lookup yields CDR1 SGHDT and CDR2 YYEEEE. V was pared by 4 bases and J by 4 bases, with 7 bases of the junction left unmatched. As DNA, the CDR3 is TGTGCCAGCAGCGCACAAGGGGGCGGAGAGACCCAGTACTTC. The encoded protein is CASSAQGGGETQYF. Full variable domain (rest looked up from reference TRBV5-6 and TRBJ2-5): DAGVTQSPTHLIKTRGQQVTLRCSPKSGHDTVSWYQQALGQGPQFIFQYYEEEERQRGNFPDRFSGHQFPNYSSELNVNALLLGDSALYLCASSAQGGGETQYFGPGTRLLVL.

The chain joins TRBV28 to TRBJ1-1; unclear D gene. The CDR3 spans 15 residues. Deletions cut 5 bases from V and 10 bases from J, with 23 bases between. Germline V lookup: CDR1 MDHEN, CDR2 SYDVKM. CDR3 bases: TGTGCCAGCAGTCCAGCCGGAGGTGGAGGAATGATAGCTTTCTTT. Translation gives CASSPAGGGGMIAFF.

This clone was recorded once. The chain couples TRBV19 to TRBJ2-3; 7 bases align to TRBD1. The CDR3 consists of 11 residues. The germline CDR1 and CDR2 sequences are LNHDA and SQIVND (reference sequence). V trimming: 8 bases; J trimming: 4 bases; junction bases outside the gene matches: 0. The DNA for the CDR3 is TGTGCCAGTGGACAGGCAGATACGCAGTATTTT. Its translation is CASGQADTQYF.